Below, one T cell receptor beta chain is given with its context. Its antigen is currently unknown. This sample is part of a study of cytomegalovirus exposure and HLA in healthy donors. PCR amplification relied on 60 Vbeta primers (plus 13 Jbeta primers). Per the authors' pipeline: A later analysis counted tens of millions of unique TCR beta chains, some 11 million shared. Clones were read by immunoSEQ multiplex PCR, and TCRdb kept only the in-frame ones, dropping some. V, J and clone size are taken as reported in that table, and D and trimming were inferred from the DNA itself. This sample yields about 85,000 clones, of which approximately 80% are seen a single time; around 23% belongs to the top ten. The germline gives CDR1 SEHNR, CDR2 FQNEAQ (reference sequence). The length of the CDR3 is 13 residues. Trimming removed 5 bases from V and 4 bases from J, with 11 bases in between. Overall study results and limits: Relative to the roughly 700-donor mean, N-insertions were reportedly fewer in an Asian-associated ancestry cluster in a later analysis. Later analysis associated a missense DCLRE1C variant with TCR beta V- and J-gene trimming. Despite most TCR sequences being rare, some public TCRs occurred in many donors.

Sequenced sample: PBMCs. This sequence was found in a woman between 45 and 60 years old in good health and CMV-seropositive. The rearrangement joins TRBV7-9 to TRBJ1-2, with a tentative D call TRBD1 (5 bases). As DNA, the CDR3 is TGTGCCAGCAGCCCGAGACAGTCCTATGGCTACACCTTC. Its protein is CASSPRQSYGYTF.